This T cell receptor (beta chain) came from a study of blood T cell repertoires in COVID-19. Per germline, CDR1 LNHNV and CDR2 YYDKDF (reference sequence). V gave up 0 bases and J gave up 2 bases, with 11 bases separating them. CDR3 size: 15 residues. The Seattle patients joined while their infection was active and were tracked longitudinally afterward. Generated by immunoSEQ multiplex PCR, the TCRdb table keeps only in-frame clones and is missing some. The repertoire has about 300,000 clones, less than 85% of them found once; the top ten carry more than 1.1%. On this clone itself: The same CDR3 is also encoded by other DNA sequences in this sample.

The chain carries TRBV15 and TRBJ2-7; TRBD2 might be the D (6 bases). The receptor was isolated from a human donor with COVID-19, enrolled during active disease. The donor label of this sample is uncertain. Sequenced input: peripheral blood. The CDR3 spells CATSRDRLVAYEQYF. The CDR3 DNA sequence: TGTGCCACCAGCAGAGATAGACTAGTAGCCTACGAGCAGTACTTC.